Listed here are 19 T cell receptor beta chains from one sample, sequenced in a study of metastatic and nonmetastatic thyroid tumors. Until they underwent thyroid surgery, no patient had received any treatment. TCRdb re-called clones via MiXCR from the PCR reads. The table includes approximately 70,000 clones, roughly a sixth detected once. Input material: blood. The receptors here all came from a female donor with papillary thyroid cancer or a benign thyroid nodule (not recorded which). Some clones in this sample may be carry-over from other donors' samples.

This clone was recorded at least ten times. The J gene is TRBJ1-2, the V gene TRBV18, with D possibly TRBD1 on 6 matching bases. The CDR3 is 15 residues long. The V end lost 9 bases, the J end lost 3 bases, and 20 bases lay between the germline ends. Germline CDR1 is KGHSH and CDR2 is LQKENI. Here the CDR3 DNA reads TGTGCCAGTGCCCCCGGGACACCCACTTACTATGGCTACACCTTC. It yields the protein CASAPGTPTYYGYTF.

At least ten counts were recorded for this clone. The chain combines TRBV27 with TRBJ1-1; TRBD1 matches 10 bases. V lost 6 bases to trimming and J lost 4 bases; unmatched junction nucleotides: 8. The CDR3 sequence is 15 residues long. Looked up from germline, CDR1 is MNHEY and CDR2 is SMNVEV (reference sequence). CDR3 DNA sequence: TGTGCCAGCAGAACCCGGGACAGGGGTCTCACTGAAGCTTTCTTT. It yields the protein CASRTRDRGLTEAFF.

In this sample, this clone turned up many times. This chain joins TRBV9 and TRBJ1-2, with a tentative D call TRBD1 (6 bases). The germline V gene encodes CDR1 SGDLS and CDR2 YYNGEE. The CDR3 is 17 amino acids. V gave up 0 bases and J gave up 0 bases, with 15 bases separating them. The CDR3 protein is CASSVGTGRETNYGYTF. The DNA of the CDR3 is TGTGCCAGCAGCGTAGGTACAGGGAGGGAAACTAACTATGGCTACACCTTC.

This clone has ten or more counts. The CDR3 reads CASSRFPGAGYNEQFF. Here the CDR3 DNA reads TGCGCCAGCAGCCGTTTCCCGGGAGCGGGGTACAATGAGCAGTTCTTC. The chain combines TRBV4-1 with TRBJ2-1; 7 positions agree with TRBD2. The V segment lost 4 bases and the J segment 4 bases; nucleotides outside the gene matches: 10. The CDR3 has 16 amino acids. Germline assignment: CDR1 MGHRA and CDR2 YSYEKL.

Ten or more counts support this clone. V usage is TRBV9 and J usage is TRBJ1-1; possibly TRBD1 for D (5 bases). V was pared by 6 bases and J by 2 bases, with 11 bases between. This CDR3 region has 13 residues. The V gene's germline CDR1 is SGDLS and CDR2 YYNGEE. The CDR3 DNA is TGTGCCAGCACCACTGGGGGAAACACTGAAGCTTTCTTT. This translates into CASTTGGNTEAFF.

There are many counts of this clone. The chain carries TRBV20-1 and TRBJ2-7; D tentatively fits TRBD1 or TRBD2 (5 bases each). Trimming pared 5 bases from V and 6 bases from J, leaving 17 bases between. The CDR3 sequence is 13 residues long. CDR1 and CDR2 (germline): DFQATT, SNEGSKA (reference sequence). CDR3: CSALDRGSSEQYF. As DNA, the CDR3 is TGCAGTGCTCTCGACAGAGGGTCTTCCGAGCAGTACTTC.

The chain is built from TRBV7-3 and TRBJ2-7, with 7 nucleotides matching TRBD1. The germline CDR1 and CDR2 sequences are SGHTA and FQGTGA. Germline trimming cut 6 bases from V and 5 bases from J; bases unmatched to any gene: 10. The CDR3 loop spans 14 amino acids. The CDR3 DNA follows: TGTGCCAGCAGTAACCGACAGGGTATTCACGAGCAGTACTTC. Protein product: CASSNRQGIHEQYF. Variable domain in full (rest from reference TRBV7-3 and TRBJ2-7): GAGVSQTPSNKVTEKGKYVELRCDPISGHTALYWYRQSLGQGPEFLIYFQGTGAADDSGLPNDRFFAVRPEGSVSTLKIQRTERGDSAVYLCASSNRQGIHEQYFGPGTRLTVT.

About this clone: A much larger clone is a single base away; this may be a read error. The chain couples TRBV27 to TRBJ2-1; 8 bases are shared with TRBD1. Per the germline V gene, CDR1 is MNHEY and CDR2 is SMNVEV (reference sequence). CDR3 length equals 15 residues. After removal of 1 base from V and 7 bases from J, the junction contained 6 bases not matched to a gene. The CDR3 sequence: CASSLWQGARNEQFF. CDR3 nucleotide sequence: TGTGCCAGCAGTTTATGGCAGGGGGCTCGGAATGAGCAGTTCTTC.

The V and J genes are TRBV28 and TRBJ2-7; maybe TRBD2 (5 bases). V was cut by 4 bases and J by 7 bases, with 8 bases left in between. The CDR3 runs to 11 residues. CDR1 MDHEN and CDR2 SYDVKM come from the germline V gene. The DNA of the CDR3 is TGTGCCAGCAGTTCGTGGAGGGAGCAGTACTTC. This encodes CASSSWREQYF. Full variable domain (rest looked up from reference TRBV28 and TRBJ2-7): DVKVTQSSRYLVKRTGEKVFLECVQDMDHENMFWYRQDPGLGLRLIYFSYDVKMKEKGDIPEGYSVSREKKERFSLILESASTNQTSMYLCASSSWREQYFGPGTRLTVT.

This clone was observed at least ten times. The chain employs TRBV20-1 and TRBJ1-4; 7 bases match TRBD1. V was pared by 3 bases and J by 3 bases, with 7 bases of the junction left unmatched. CDR3 length: 15 residues. Per germline, CDR1 DFQATT and CDR2 SNEGSKA (reference sequence). Written as DNA, the CDR3 is TGCAGTGCTAGCCATGACAGGGTTGCTAATGAAAAACTGTTTTTT. It is translated as CSASHDRVANEKLFF.

The J gene is TRBJ1-2, the V gene TRBV7-9; no clear D. V shed 3 bases and J shed 3 bases, with 8 bases lying between them. The CDR3 extends over 13 amino acids. Per germline, CDR1 SEHNR and CDR2 FQNEAQ (reference sequence). The CDR3 DNA is TGTGCCAGCAGCTTGGGCACCTACTATGGCTACACCTTC. Protein product: CASSLGTYYGYTF.

This clone has a single count. The J gene is TRBJ2-7, the V gene TRBV7-9; the match to TRBD1 covers 8 bases. CDR1 is SEHNR, CDR2 FQNEAQ, per germline (reference sequence). V was clipped by 3 bases and J by 3 bases; unmatched bases: 4. This CDR3 has 14 amino acids. CDR3 bases: TGTGCCAGCAGCTTTTCGGGACAGGTCTACGAGCAGTACTTC. It encodes CASSFSGQVYEQYF.

The sample holds many counts of this clone. The chain combines TRBV3-1 with TRBJ2-2; 7 bases are a match to TRBD1. The V segment lost 3 bases and the J segment 5 bases; nucleotides outside the gene matches: 3. Germline CDR1 and CDR2: LGHDT and YNNKEL (reference sequence). The CDR3 spans 14 residues. This CDR3 is CASSQTGLTGELFF. Written as DNA, the CDR3 is TGTGCCAGCAGCCAGACAGGGTTAACCGGGGAGCTGTTTTTT.

The chain has TRBV6-1 and TRBJ1-1; D is possibly TRBD1 (6 bases). Per germline, CDR1 MNHNS and CDR2 SASEGT. This CDR3 is 14 amino acids long. V dropped 6 bases and J dropped 4 bases, with 15 bases sitting between them. The CDR3 sequence: CASSWTVSGTEAFF. The DNA of the CDR3 is TGTGCCAGCAGCTGGACAGTCTCAGGCACTGAAGCTTTCTTT.

This clone was found many times. This chain links TRBV6-4 with TRBJ1-6; D not certain. Germline V gene sequence: CDR1 MRHNA, CDR2 SNTAGT. This CDR3 spans 13 amino acids. The V end was cut by 2 bases, the J end by 9 bases, with 8 bases between. CDR3 in amino acids: CASSDNSGSPLHF. Written as DNA, the CDR3 is TGTGCCAGCAGTGACAACAGTGGTTCACCCCTCCACTTT.

At least ten counts were recorded for this clone. The J gene is TRBJ1-6, the V gene TRBV11-2; D remains unclear. Trimming took off 1 base at V and 0 bases at J, with 4 bases between the two ends. The CDR3 extends over 15 amino acids. CDR1 and CDR2 from the germline V gene are SGHAT and FQNNGV. The CDR3 region is CASSLAGSYNSPLHF. The CDR3 nucleotides read TGTGCCAGCAGCTTAGCAGGCTCCTATAATTCACCCCTCCACTTT.

This clone was found many times. The V and J genes are TRBV20-1 and TRBJ2-7; a possible D gene is TRBD2 (6 bases). Germline assignment: CDR1 DFQATT and CDR2 SNEGSKA (reference sequence). V shed 5 bases and J shed 4 bases, with 12 bases lying between them. The CDR3 is 12 amino acids. The CDR3, as DNA: TGCAGTGCTCCGGGACTTTCTTACGAGCAGTACTTC. Its translation is CSAPGLSYEQYF.

The table lists this clone with a few counts. This may be a read error, as it is one base from a much larger clone. The rearrangement joins TRBV6-6 to TRBJ2-1; 13 nucleotides match TRBD2. This CDR3 has 15 amino acids. V lost 8 bases to trimming and J lost 10 bases; unmatched junction nucleotides: 11. From germline, CDR1 is MNHNY and CDR2 SVGAGI (reference sequence). The CDR3, as DNA: TGTGCCAGCTGCCATACTAGCGGGAGGGCCGTGGAGCAGTTCTTC. Translated: CASCHTSGRAVEQFF.

V gene TRBV12-3 or TRBV12-4 combines with J gene TRBJ2-6; D uncertain. The CDR3 extends over 14 amino acids. V lost 8 bases and J 0 bases, leaving 8 bases between the germline ends. For the CDR3, the DNA is TGTGCCAGCTTATTGGACTCTGGGGCCAACGTCCTGACTTTC. This translates into CASLLDSGANVLTF.